The 16 T cell receptor beta chains listed next were all sequenced from one sample in a study of blood T cells in healthy people across ages. Together with a sample-barcoded 5' primer, a J-beta primer mix was included in a second PCR lasting roughly 6 to 12 cycles. TCRdb passed the 5' RACE reads through MiXCR, listing each CDR3 protein once. The table has over 950,000 distinct CDR3 sequences, about two fifths seen once; the top ten hold about an eighth. Sample: blood. The source of these receptors is a man aged 18 to 35 in good health.

This clonotype showed up just a few times. The V and J genes are TRBV6-6 and TRBJ2-5; D unresolved. CDR1 MNHNY and CDR2 SVGAGI come from the germline V gene (reference sequence). The V end was cut by 2 bases, the J end by 1 base, with 11 bases between. This CDR3 contains 15 residues. The CDR3: CASSYDVGVQETQYF. In nucleotides, the CDR3 is TGTGCCAGCAGTTACGATGTAGGAGTCCAAGAGACCCAGTACTTC.

This clonotype was counted once. One end of the junction varies from germline; a read error may be responsible. The rearrangement uses TRBV7-9 and TRBJ2-1; D is undetermined. The CDR3 sequence is 13 residues long. The germline V gene encodes CDR1 SEHNR and CDR2 FQNEAQ (reference sequence). CDR3 in amino acids: CASSYPWDNEQFF. The CDR3 DNA is TGTGCCAGTAGCTACCCATGGGACAATGAGCAGTTCTTC.

The rearrangement uses TRBV6-6 and TRBJ2-5; D gene ambiguous. Germline V lookup: CDR1 MNHNY, CDR2 SVGAGI (reference sequence). The CDR3 has 15 residues. V was pared by 3 bases and J by 5 bases, with 16 bases between. The DNA for the CDR3 is TGTGCCAGCAGTTATATTGGGCTGGGGTACGAGACCCAGTACTTC. Translated, it gives CASSYIGLGYETQYF.

This clonotype was counted only a few times. The V call is TRBV10-3, the J call TRBJ2-3; the D call may be TRBD1 or TRBD2 (6 bases each). CDR3 length equals 14 residues. CDR1 ENHRY and CDR2 SYGVKD come from the germline V gene. The V end lost 7 bases, the J end lost 0 bases, and 11 bases lay between the germline ends. CDR3: CAITGATSTDTQYF. As DNA, the CDR3 is TGTGCCATCACGGGGGCGACTAGCACAGATACGCAGTATTTT.

This clonotype appeared a few times. The rearrangement joins TRBV27 to TRBJ1-6; D ambiguous. Germline assignment: CDR1 MNHEY and CDR2 SMNVEV (reference sequence). V lost 0 bases to trimming and J lost 9 bases, with 12 bases between them. The CDR3 runs to 15 residues. The CDR3 is CASSLSRETTSPLHF. CDR3 bases: TGTGCCAGCAGTTTATCGAGGGAAACAACTTCACCCCTCCACTTT.

The chain links TRBV12-3 or TRBV12-4 to TRBJ1-1; a possible D gene is TRBD1 (5 bases). With 3 bases removed from V and 3 bases from J, the gap between germline ends came to 14 bases. CDR3 length: 15 residues. CDR3 in amino acids: CASSFRGEKDTEAFF. The CDR3 DNA reads as TGTGCCAGCAGTTTTAGAGGGGAGAAAGACACTGAAGCTTTCTTT.

This clonotype was observed a few times. The chain uses TRBV5-6 and TRBJ2-1; weak D call: TRBD2 (6 bases). The end of the DNA fits TRBJ2-7 better, so the J call may be wrong. Germline CDR1 SGHDT, CDR2 YYEEEE. The CDR3 is 16 residues long. For the CDR3, the DNA is TGTGCCAGCAGCTTTGAGCGGGCTAGCTCCTACAATGAGCAGTACTTC. Amino acids: CASSFERASSYNEQYF.

The gene calls are TRBV20-1 and TRBJ2-3; 8 nucleotides match TRBD2. The CDR3 sequence is 16 residues long. Per the germline V gene, CDR1 is DFQATT and CDR2 is SNEGSKA (reference sequence). V lost 2 bases, J lost 2 bases, and 9 bases stayed unmatched. CDR3 protein: CSARPALLADTDTQYF. The CDR3 nucleotides are TGCAGTGCTAGACCAGCCCTACTAGCGGACACAGATACGCAGTATTTT.

The chain carries TRBV6-6 and TRBJ2-7, with D uncertain. This CDR3 contains 14 residues. Germline values: CDR1 MNHNY, CDR2 SVGAGI (reference sequence). The V and J ends lost 6 bases and 3 bases respectively, with 15 bases between them. This chain's CDR3 is CASSPSFRSYEQYF. The CDR3 DNA is TGTGCCAGCAGCCCCTCCTTCAGGAGCTACGAGCAGTACTTC.

Only a few counts were recorded for this clonotype. The chain uses TRBV4-2 and TRBJ2-3; D is possibly TRBD1 or TRBD2 (7 bases each). The ends were cut back, 0 bases at V and 2 bases at J, with 15 bases in the middle. Looked up from germline, CDR1 is LGHNA and CDR2 is YNFKEQ. The length of the CDR3 is 17 residues. The CDR3 loop is CASSQDSGGGHTDTQYF. The CDR3, as DNA: TGTGCCAGCAGCCAAGACTCAGGGGGGGGTCACACAGATACGCAGTATTTT.

The chain recombines TRBV7-9 with TRBJ2-1, with D unresolved. V lost 3 bases and J 5 bases, leaving 11 bases between the germline ends. Germline V gene lookup returns CDR1 SEHNR and CDR2 FQNEAQ (reference sequence). CDR3 length: 14 amino acids. CDR3 amino acids: CASSFVGPDNEQFF. CDR3 sequence (DNA): TGTGCCAGCAGCTTTGTGGGCCCCGACAATGAGCAGTTCTTC.

The gene calls are TRBV4-3 and TRBJ2-1; weak D call: TRBD2 (6 bases). CDR3 size: 15 residues. The V end was cut by 2 bases, the J end by 6 bases, with 14 bases between. Per the germline V gene, CDR1 is LGHNA and CDR2 is YSLEER. The CDR3 DNA follows: TGCGCCAGCAGCCAATCCGCGGGACCAAGCAATGAGCAGTTCTTC. This codes for CASSQSAGPSNEQFF.

This clonotype has only a few counts. The chain has TRBV20-1 and TRBJ2-5, with 7 positions matching TRBD1. CDR1 is DFQATT, CDR2 SNEGSKA, per germline (reference sequence). V shed 4 bases and J 2 bases; nucleotides not matched to a gene: 7. The CDR3 extends over 14 amino acids. DNA of the CDR3: TGCAGTGCTAACGCCGGGACAGCACAAGAGACCCAGTACTTC. Translating it yields CSANAGTAQETQYF.

This clonotype was detected many times. V is TRBV5-1 and J is TRBJ2-3; no reliable D call. Deletions cut 4 bases from V and 3 bases from J, with 12 bases between. In germline, CDR1 is SGHRS, CDR2 YFSETQ. This CDR3 has 14 residues. The CDR3 region is CASSPGGTTDTQYF. For the CDR3, the DNA is TGCGCCAGCAGCCCCGGTGGCACGACAGATACGCAGTATTTT.

V gene TRBV29-1 combines with J gene TRBJ1-2; D call uncertain. Trimming stripped 8 bases from V and 1 base from J, with 11 bases between. The CDR3 has 12 amino acids. In germline, CDR1 is SQVTM, CDR2 ANQGSEA. CDR3 nucleotides: TGCAGCACCCGGACGGATAACTATGGCTACACCTTC. As protein: CSTRTDNYGYTF.

The V call is TRBV5-1, the J call TRBJ1-1; 9 bases fit TRBD1. Per germline, CDR1 SGHRS and CDR2 YFSETQ. J gave up 11 bases and V 2 bases, and 10 bases lay outside the gene matches. The CDR3 sequence is 14 residues long. The DNA of the CDR3 is TGCGCCAGCAGCTTAATTGGGACAGGGCAGGGTGCTTTCTTT. The encoded protein is CASSLIGTGQGAFF.